The rows below give T cell receptor beta chains drawn from one sample of a study of cytomegalovirus exposure and HLA in healthy donors. Assay used: immunoSEQ multiplex PCR; TCRdb lists only in-frame clones, some missing. The data contain approximately 110,000 clones, around 80% of them singletons. Sequencing used PBMCs. The origin of the receptors is a woman aged 30 to 39 in good health and CMV-seronegative. The CDR3 runs from the conserved cysteine through the conserved F or W. The D gene is left open where the match is weak. Some rows have no size entry. The others give once, few or many, or a class for an expanded clone.

>TRBJ2-1|TRBV7-2|TRBD2|-
TGTGCCAGCAGCCTGGGGACTAGCGGCAATGAGCAGTTCTTC
CASSLGTSGNEQFF
>TRBJ1-6|TRBV6-6|-|-
TGTGCCAGCAGTTCCCTTAATTCACCCCTCCACTTT
CASSSLNSPLHF
>TRBJ2-1|TRBV6-1|TRBD2|-
TGTGCCAGCAGTGAAGTGGGGGGACTAGCGTACAATGAGCAGTTCTTC
CASSEVGGLAYNEQFF
>TRBJ2-1|TRBV7-2|-|-
TGTGCCAGCAGCTTAGAGGAGGGATACAATGAGCAGTTCTTC
CASSLEEGYNEQFF
>TRBJ2-3|TRBV5-1|TRBD2|-
TGCGCCAGCAGCTTCGGAGGGACTATTCCCGGGGATACGCAGTATTTT
CASSFGGTIPGDTQYF
>TRBJ2-1|TRBV4-1|-|-
TGCGCCAGCAGCCAAATGTATTACGGGAGTGGGGACAATGAGCAGTTCTTC
CASSQMYYGSGDNEQFF
>TRBJ2-7|TRBV7-9|TRBD2|-
TGTGCCAGCAGCTTAGGGACTAGCGGGATCGACGAGCAGTACTTC
CASSLGTSGIDEQYF
>TRBJ1-1|TRBV4-1|-|-
TGCGCCAGCAGCCAGCTCATAGCGGGTATCCCGAACACTGAAGCTTTCTTT
CASSQLIAGIPNTEAFF
>TRBJ1-4|TRBV5-1|-|-
TGCGCCAGCAGCTTACAGGGAACTAATGAAAAACTGTTTTTT
CASSLQGTNEKLFF
>TRBJ2-3|TRBV11-3|TRBD2|once
TGTGCCAGCAGCTGGAGGACTAGCGGGAGATGGGATACGCAGTATTTT
CASSWRTSGRWDTQYF
>TRBJ2-3|TRBV5-4|-|-
TGTGCCAGCAGCCTGTTACAGGGCACAGATACGCAGTATTTT
CASSLLQGTDTQYF
>TRBJ2-2|TRBV29-1|TRBD1|-
TGCAGCGTTACCGGGACAGGGGCCTCGAACACCGGGGAGCTGTTTTTT
CSVTGTGASNTGELFF
>TRBJ1-2|TRBV7-2|-|-
TGTGCCAGCAGCTTAGCACAGGACTATGGCTACACCTTC
CASSLAQDYGYTF
>TRBJ1-5|TRBV28|-|once
TGTGCCAGCAGTTTACTAACGTATAGCAATCAGCCCCAGCATTTT
CASSLLTYSNQPQHF
>TRBJ2-5|TRBV7-9|TRBD1|-
TGTGCCAGCAGCTTCTTACAGGGGGCCGGGGAGACCCAGTACTTC
CASSFLQGAGETQYF
>TRBJ1-1|TRBV6-5|-|-
TGTGCCAGCAGTTACTCGTCGGGACGGGAGACTTTCTTT
CASSYSSGRETFF
>TRBJ1-1|TRBV30|-|-
TGTGCCTGGAGTCCTACAGGGCCCACTGAAGCTTTCTTT
CAWSPTGPTEAFF
>TRBJ1-2|TRBV5-4|-|many
TGTGCCAGCAGCTTGGACCAGTTCTATGGCTACACCTTC
CASSLDQFYGYTF
>TRBJ1-5|TRBV27|-|once
TGTGCCAGCAGTTCCCGACAGGCTAGCAATCAGCCCCAGCATTTT
CASSSRQASNQPQHF
>TRBJ1-1|TRBV4-1|TRBD1|-
TGCGCCAGCAGCCAAGATCGGGGACAGCCTATGAACACTGAAGCTTTCTTT
CASSQDRGQPMNTEAFF
>TRBJ2-5|TRBV2|-|-
TGTGCCAGCAGTGCTACAGAGACCCAGTACTTC
CASSATETQYF
>TRBJ1-2|TRBV7-9|TRBD1|-
TGTGCCAGCAGCTTAGGGACAGGGGGACGTGGCTACACCTTC
CASSLGTGGRGYTF
>TRBJ1-2|TRBV18|TRBD1|once
TGTGCCAGCTCACCAGAGAGTAGGGGGCGAAACTATGGCTACACCTTC
CASSPESRGRNYGYTF
>TRBJ2-3|TRBV11-2|-|-
TGTGCCAGCAGCTTAGGCATCCGGGATACGCAGTATTTT
CASSLGIRDTQYF
>TRBJ2-7|TRBV7-9|-|-
TGTGCCAGCAGCCCCCTCCCCCTTATCGAAAACAGGTTGCACGAGCAGTACTTC
CASSPLPLIENRLHEQYF
>TRBJ2-3|TRBV9|-|few
TGTGCCAGCAGCGCAAACAGGGTTGCAGATACGCAGTATTTT
CASSANRVADTQYF
>TRBJ2-1|TRBV29-1|-|-
TGCAGCGTTGAACAGGGGTACAATGAGCAGTTCTTC
CSVEQGYNEQFF
>TRBJ1-4|TRBV21-1|-|-
TGTGCCAGCAGCAAAGCTATTCCGCGAGCAACTAATGAAAAACTGTTTTTT
CASSKAIPRATNEKLFF
>TRBJ2-3|TRBV5-1|-|-
TGCGCCAGCAGCTTAGGACCCGTGGGGCCTCCTTCGCAGTATTTT
CASSLGPVGPPSQYF
>TRBJ2-7|TRBV7-2|-|-
TGTGCCAGCAGCTCTAATCTCAGGGCCGAGCAGTACTTC
CASSSNLRAEQYF
>TRBJ1-3|TRBV7-2|-|-
TGTGCCAGCAGCTTAGGTCTGGGAAACACCATATATTTT
CASSLGLGNTIYF
>TRBJ1-3|TRBV15|-|-
TGTGCCACCAGCCCCCGCGGGATGGATTCTGGAAACACCATATATTTT
CATSPRGMDSGNTIYF
>TRBJ1-2|TRBV28|TRBD1|-
TGTGCCAGCAGTACCGGGACAGGGGTCTACACCTTC
CASSTGTGVYTF
>TRBJ2-4|TRBV7-9|TRBD1|-
TGTGCCAGCAGCGATGGGACAGGGTCAGCCAAAAACATTCAGTACTTC
CASSDGTGSAKNIQYF
>TRBJ2-3|TRBV7-9|TRBD2|medium-sized
TGTGCCAGCAGCCTGACTAGCGGGGGGTGGGCAGATACGCAGTATTTT
CASSLTSGGWADTQYF
>TRBJ2-4|TRBV5-1|TRBD1|-
TGCGCCAGCAGCGCCGGGACAGGGTTGAACATTCAGTACTTC
CASSAGTGLNIQYF
>TRBJ2-1|TRBV29-1|TRBD1|once
TGCAGCGTCGAGAGTTCGGACAGGGATTTGAATGAGCAGTTCTTC
CSVESSDRDLNEQFF
>TRBJ1-1|TRBV30|-|-
TGTGCCTGGAGTGGGCACAGTTGGTCGGCTGAAGCTTTCTTT
CAWSGHSWSAEAFF
>TRBJ1-2|TRBV10-1|-|-
TGCGCCAGCAGTGAGTCGGGGGCGCCAAATGGCTACACCTTC
CASSESGAPNGYTF
>TRBJ2-7|TRBV6-1|TRBD1|-
TGTGCCAGCGGTCTCCGGGACAGGGGATTAGACGAGCAGTACTTC
CASGLRDRGLDEQYF
>TRBJ1-2|TRBV11-3|TRBD1|-
TGTGCCAGCAGTACAGGGGTCAACTATGGCTACACCTTC
CASSTGVNYGYTF
>TRBJ2-1|TRBV10-3|-|-
TGTGCCATCACCCAGACAGGAATGGGCTACAATGAGCAGTTCTTC
CAITQTGMGYNEQFF
>TRBJ1-1|TRBV7-9|-|-
TGTGCCAGCAGCGAGGTTTCCGAAGCTTTCTTT
CASSEVSEAFF
>TRBJ1-2|TRBV18|TRBD1|-
TGTGCCAGCTCACCGCGAGGAAGGGACAGGGACGTAGCTAACTATGGCTACACCTTC
CASSPRGRDRDVANYGYTF
>TRBJ2-1|TRBV2|TRBD2|-
TGTGCCAGCAATCCCAGAGCGGGGGGAACCGTCGGTGAGCAGTTCTTC
CASNPRAGGTVGEQFF
>TRBJ1-2|TRBV7-9|-|-
TGTGCCAGCAGCTTTGGACAGACTGGCTATGGCTACACCTTC
CASSFGQTGYGYTF
>TRBJ2-1|TRBV7-9|-|-
TGTGCCAGCAGCCCGGTGGACTGGACCATTTACAATGAGCAGTTCTTC
CASSPVDWTIYNEQFF
>TRBJ2-3|TRBV5-1|-|-
TGCGCCAGCAGCTTGGATGGAGCTCCGGATACGCAGTATTTT
CASSLDGAPDTQYF
>TRBJ1-5|TRBV7-8|TRBD1|-
TGTGCCAGCAGCAGGATACAGGGGGCTCAGCCCCAGCATTTT
CASSRIQGAQPQHF
>TRBJ2-3|TRBV4-1|TRBD2|once
TGCGCCAGCAGCCAAGCGGGGGGACTAGCGGATACAGATACGCAGTATTTT
CASSQAGGLADTDTQYF
>TRBJ2-1|TRBV6-5|TRBD2|-
TGTGCCAGCAGTTACGACGGGGGGGCCAATGAGCAGTTCTTC
CASSYDGGANEQFF
>TRBJ1-3|TRBV9|TRBD1|once
TGTGCCAGCAGCGTATCCGGGACAGGGATGTACTCTGGAAACACCATATATTTT
CASSVSGTGMYSGNTIYF
>TRBJ2-5|TRBV10-2|TRBD2|-
TGCGCCAGCAGTCCACTAGCGGCCCAAGAGACCCAGTACTTC
CASSPLAAQETQYF
>TRBJ2-4|TRBV2|-|-
TGTGCCAGCAGGGAGGACGGTGACATTCAGTACTTC
CASREDGDIQYF
>TRBJ2-7|TRBV6-1|-|-
TGTGCCAGCAGCATCTCCTACGAGCAGTACTTC
CASSISYEQYF
>TRBJ1-3|TRBV5-3|-|-
TGTGCCAGAAGATCAACAGGGACCTCTGGAAACACCATATATTTT
CARRSTGTSGNTIYF
>TRBJ2-5|TRBV11-1|TRBD2|-
TGTGCCAGCAGCTTAGCACTAGCGACCCCCGAGACCCAGTACTTC
CASSLALATPETQYF
>TRBJ2-1|TRBV25-1|-|once
TGTGCCAGCAGTGAAGCGGGCCCTACGAGCAATGAGCAGTTCTTC
CASSEAGPTSNEQFF
>TRBJ2-1|TRBV7-9|-|-
TGTGCCAGCAGCCCTCGCCGGGGGCGGGGGAATGAGCAGTTCTTC
CASSPRRGRGNEQFF